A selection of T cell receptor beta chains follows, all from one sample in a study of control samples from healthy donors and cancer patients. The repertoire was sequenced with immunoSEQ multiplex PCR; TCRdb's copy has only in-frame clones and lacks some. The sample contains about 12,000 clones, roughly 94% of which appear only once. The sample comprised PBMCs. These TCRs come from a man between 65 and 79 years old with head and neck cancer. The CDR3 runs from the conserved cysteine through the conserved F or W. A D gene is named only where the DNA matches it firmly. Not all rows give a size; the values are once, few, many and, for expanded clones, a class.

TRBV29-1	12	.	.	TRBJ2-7	CSVGPSVYEQYF	TGCAGCGTTGGGCCCAGTGTGTACGAGCAGTACTTC
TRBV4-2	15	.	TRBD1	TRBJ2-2	CASSRTGTETGELFF	TGTGCCAGCAGCCGTACCGGGACAGAGACCGGGGAGCTGTTTTTT
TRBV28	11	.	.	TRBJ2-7	CASSIPQEQYF	TGTGCCAGCAGTATACCACAGGAACAGTACTTC
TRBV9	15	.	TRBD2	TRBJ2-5	CASSVWGSGGETQYF	TGTGCCAGCAGCGTCTGGGGGAGCGGGGGAGAGACCCAGTACTTC
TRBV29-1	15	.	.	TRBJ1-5	CSVEDRVHNNQPQHF	TGCAGCGTTGAAGATCGGGTTCACAACAATCAGCCCCAGCATTTT
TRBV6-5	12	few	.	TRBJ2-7	CASRGGGTEQYF	TGTGCCAGCAGGGGGGGTGGGACCGAGCAGTACTTC
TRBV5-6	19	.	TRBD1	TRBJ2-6	CASSAPGTAKSSGANVLTF	TGTGCCAGCAGCGCCCCCGGGACAGCGAAATCCTCTGGGGCCAACGTCCTGACTTTC
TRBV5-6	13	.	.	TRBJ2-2	CASSPYATGELFF	TGTGCCAGCAGCCCTTACGCCACCGGGGAGCTGTTTTTT
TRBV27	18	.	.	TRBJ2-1	CASSFPRRIGGGNHEQFF	TGTGCCAGCAGTTTTCCCCGAAGGATCGGAGGAGGGAATCATGAGCAGTTCTTC
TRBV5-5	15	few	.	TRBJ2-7	CASSLEAFRSYEQYF	TGTGCCAGCAGCTTGGAAGCTTTTAGGTCCTACGAGCAGTACTTC
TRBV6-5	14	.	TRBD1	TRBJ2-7	CASRAPGQNYEQYF	TGTGCCAGCAGAGCCCCGGGACAGAACTACGAGCAGTACTTC
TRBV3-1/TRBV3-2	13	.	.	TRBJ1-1	CASARGVSTEAFF	TGTGCCAGCGCGAGGGGGGTGAGCACTGAAGCTTTCTTT
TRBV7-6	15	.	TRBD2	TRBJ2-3	CASSLGAGGMDTQYF	TGTGCCAGCAGCTTAGGGGCGGGGGGGATGGATACGCAGTATTTT
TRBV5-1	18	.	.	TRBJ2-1	CASSLAGTSKSSYNEQFF	TGCGCCAGCAGCTTGGCGGGGACGTCGAAGAGCTCCTACAATGAGCAGTTCTTC
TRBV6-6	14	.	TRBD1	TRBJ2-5	CASSYTGAGETQYF	TGTGCCAGCAGTTATACAGGGGCGGGAGAGACCCAGTACTTC
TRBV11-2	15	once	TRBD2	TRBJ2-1	CASSLTSGPDNEQFF	TGTGCCAGCAGCTTGACTAGCGGACCGGATAATGAGCAGTTCTTC
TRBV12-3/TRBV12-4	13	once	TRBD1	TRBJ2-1	CASSNPDRGFFLF	TGTGCCAGCAGCAACCCGGACAGGGGGTTTTTCCTCTTC
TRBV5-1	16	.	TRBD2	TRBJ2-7	CASSLGGTSGFYEQYF	TGCGCCAGCAGCTTGGGGGGGACTAGCGGATTCTACGAGCAGTACTTC
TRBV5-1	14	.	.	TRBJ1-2	CASSDTGRGDGYTF	TGCGCCAGCAGTGATACGGGGAGAGGTGATGGCTACACCTTC
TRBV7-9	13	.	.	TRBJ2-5	CASSWETGETQYF	TGTGCCAGCAGCTGGGAGACAGGAGAGACCCAGTACTTC
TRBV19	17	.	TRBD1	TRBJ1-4	CASSSTGAPTTNEKLFF	TGTGCCAGTAGTTCGACAGGGGCCCCTACAACTAATGAAAAACTGTTTTTT
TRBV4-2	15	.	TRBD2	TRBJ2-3	CASSQGSGGPDTQYF	TGTGCCAGCAGCCAAGGCAGCGGGGGTCCAGATACGCAGTATTTT
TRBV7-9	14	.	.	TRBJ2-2	CASSLYPNTGELFF	TGTGCCAGCAGCTTATACCCGAACACCGGGGAGCTGTTTTTT
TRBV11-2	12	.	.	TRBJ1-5	CASSAYNQPQHF	TGTGCCAGCAGCGCTTACAATCAGCCCCAGCATTTT
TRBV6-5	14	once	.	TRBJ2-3	CASSGTRGADTQYF	TGTGCCAGCAGCGGGACGAGAGGTGCAGATACGCAGTATTTT
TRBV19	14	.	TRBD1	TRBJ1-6	CASSIQGVISPLHF	TGTGCCAGTAGTATTCAGGGGGTGATTTCACCCCTCCACTTT
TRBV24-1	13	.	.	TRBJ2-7	CATSDSDSYEQYF	TGTGCCACCAGTGATTCTGACAGCTACGAGCAGTACTTC
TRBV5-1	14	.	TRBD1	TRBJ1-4	CASSLGQGKEKLFF	TGCGCCAGCAGCTTGGGACAGGGCAAGGAAAAACTGTTTTTT
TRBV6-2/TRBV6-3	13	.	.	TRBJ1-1	CASSPRGGAEAFF	TGTGCCAGCAGTCCCCGAGGGGGGGCGGAAGCTTTCTTT
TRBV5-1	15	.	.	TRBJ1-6	CASSRSGDGNSPLHF	TGCGCCAGCAGCCGCTCGGGGGACGGGAATTCACCCCTCCACTTT
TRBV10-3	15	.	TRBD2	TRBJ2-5	CAIRSGGAPGETQYF	TGTGCCATCAGGAGCGGGGGGGCCCCGGGAGAGACCCAGTACTTC
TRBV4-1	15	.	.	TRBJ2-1	CASSQIAILGNEQFF	TGCGCCAGCAGCCAAATTGCGATTTTGGGGAATGAGCAGTTCTTC
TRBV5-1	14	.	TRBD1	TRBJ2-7	CASSLQGGGYEQYF	TGCGCCAGCAGCTTACAGGGGGGCGGATACGAGCAGTACTTC
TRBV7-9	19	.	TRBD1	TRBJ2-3	CASSPSPGQGSGSTDTQYF	TGTGCCAGCAGCCCTTCACCGGGACAGGGTTCTGGAAGCACAGATACGCAGTATTTT
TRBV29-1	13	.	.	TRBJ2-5	CSVEGDLQETQYF	TGCAGCGTTGAGGGAGATCTCCAAGAGACCCAGTACTTC
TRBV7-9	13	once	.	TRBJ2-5	CASSLIAVETQYF	TGTGCCAGCAGCTTAATTGCGGTTGAGACCCAGTACTTC
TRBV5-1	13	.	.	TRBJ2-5	CASSLAPLETQYF	TGCGCCAGCAGCCTAGCTCCGTTGGAGACCCAGTACTTC
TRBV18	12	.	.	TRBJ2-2	CASAHRAGELFF	TGTGCCAGCGCACACCGGGCCGGGGAGCTGTTTTTT
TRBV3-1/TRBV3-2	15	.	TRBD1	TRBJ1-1	CASSQGTGSGTEAFF	TGTGCCAGCAGCCAGGGGACAGGGTCTGGCACTGAAGCTTTCTTT
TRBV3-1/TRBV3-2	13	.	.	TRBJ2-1	CASSRDRYNEQFF	TGTGCCAGCAGCCGAGATCGGTACAATGAGCAGTTCTTC
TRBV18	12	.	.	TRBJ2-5	CASSPRAETQYF	TGTGCCAGCTCACCCCGGGCGGAGACCCAGTACTTC
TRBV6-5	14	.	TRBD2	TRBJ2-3	CASKPAGGPDTQYF	TGTGCCAGCAAACCAGCGGGAGGGCCAGATACGCAGTATTTT
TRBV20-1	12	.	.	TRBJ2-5	CSASPGGQTQYF	TGCAGTGCTAGTCCTGGGGGTCAGACCCAGTACTTC
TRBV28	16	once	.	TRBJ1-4	CASSSSEGIRNEKLFF	TGTGCCAGCAGTTCCTCCGAGGGTATCCGTAATGAAAAACTGTTTTTT
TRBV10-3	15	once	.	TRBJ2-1	CAISESIFQDGEQFF	TGTGCCATCAGTGAGTCTATTTTTCAGGACGGTGAGCAGTTCTTC
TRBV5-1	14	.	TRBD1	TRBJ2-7	CASSLRTGAYEQYF	TGCGCCAGCAGCTTGAGGACAGGGGCCTACGAGCAGTACTTC
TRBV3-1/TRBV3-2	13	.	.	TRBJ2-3	CASSRLARNTQYF	TGTGCCAGCAGTCGGCTAGCGCGCAATACGCAGTATTTT
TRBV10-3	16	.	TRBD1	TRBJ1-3	CAISESRTGAGNTIYF	TGTGCCATCAGTGAGTCGCGGACAGGGGCTGGAAACACCATATATTTT